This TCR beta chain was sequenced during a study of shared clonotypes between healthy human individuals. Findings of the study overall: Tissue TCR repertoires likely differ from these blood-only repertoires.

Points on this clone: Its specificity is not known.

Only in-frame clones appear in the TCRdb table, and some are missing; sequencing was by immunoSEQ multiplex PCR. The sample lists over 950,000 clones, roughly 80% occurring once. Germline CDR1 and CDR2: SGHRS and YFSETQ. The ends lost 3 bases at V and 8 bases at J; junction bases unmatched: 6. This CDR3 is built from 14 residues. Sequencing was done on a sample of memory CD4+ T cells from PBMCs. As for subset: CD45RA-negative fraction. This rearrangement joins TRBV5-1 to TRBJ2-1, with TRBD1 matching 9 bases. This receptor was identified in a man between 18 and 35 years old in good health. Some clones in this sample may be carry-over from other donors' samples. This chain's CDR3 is CASSSGTGWDEQFF. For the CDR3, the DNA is TGCGCCAGCAGCTCAGGGACAGGGTGGGATGAGCAGTTCTTC.